This TCR beta chain was recorded in a study of T cell responses to AZD1222 COVID-19 vaccine. About the research overall: Whether given at about 4 or about 12 weeks, second doses were pooled.

A note on this clone: Its specificity is not known.

The CDR3 loop spans 13 amino acids. CDR1 and CDR2 (germline): LGHNA, YSLEER. With 2 bases removed from V and 3 bases from J, the gap between germline ends came to 8 bases. Notes on the study in general: Females outnumbered males among donors, who were mostly white British; clonal diversity was possibly underestimated. Nearly half of spike-specific TCRs reportedly target variant regions that are unmutated in the B.1.351 and B.1.1.7 variants.

The repertoire was sequenced with immunoSEQ multiplex PCR; TCRdb's copy has only in-frame clones and lacks some. Of about 88,000 clones in the sample, around 92% are singletons; the top ten hold about 5%. The input for sequencing was peripheral blood, taken on day 0 of AZD1222 vaccination. The V call is TRBV4-3, the J call TRBJ2-7; D call uncertain. The TCR sequence derives from an adult in good health. The CDR3 is CASSQTVHYEQYF. The CDR3 DNA follows: TGCGCCAGCAGCCAAACGGTCCACTACGAGCAGTACTTC.